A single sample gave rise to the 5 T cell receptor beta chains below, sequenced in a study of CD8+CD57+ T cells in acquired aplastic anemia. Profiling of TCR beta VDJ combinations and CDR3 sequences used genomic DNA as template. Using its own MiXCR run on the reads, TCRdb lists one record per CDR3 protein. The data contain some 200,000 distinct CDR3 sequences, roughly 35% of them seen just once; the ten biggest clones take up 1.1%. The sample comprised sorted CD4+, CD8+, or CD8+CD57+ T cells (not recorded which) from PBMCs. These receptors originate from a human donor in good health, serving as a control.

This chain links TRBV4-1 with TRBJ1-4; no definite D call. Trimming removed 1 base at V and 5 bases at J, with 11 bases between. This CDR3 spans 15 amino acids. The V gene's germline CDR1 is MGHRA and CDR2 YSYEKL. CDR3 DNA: TGCGCCAGCAGCCAAGGGACGGACGGGAATGAAAAACTGTTTTTT. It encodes CASSQGTDGNEKLFF.

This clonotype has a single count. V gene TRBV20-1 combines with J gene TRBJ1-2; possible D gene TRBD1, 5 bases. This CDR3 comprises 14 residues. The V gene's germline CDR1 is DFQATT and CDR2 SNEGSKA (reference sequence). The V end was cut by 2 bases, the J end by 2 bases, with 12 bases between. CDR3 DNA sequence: TGCAGTGCTAGATCGGGGCAAGTCAACTATGGCTACACCTTC. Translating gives CSARSGQVNYGYTF.

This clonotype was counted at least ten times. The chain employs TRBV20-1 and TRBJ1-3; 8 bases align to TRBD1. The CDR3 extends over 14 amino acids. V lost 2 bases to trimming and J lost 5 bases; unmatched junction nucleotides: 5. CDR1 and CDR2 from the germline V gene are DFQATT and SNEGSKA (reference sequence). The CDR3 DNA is TGCAGTGCTAGATCAGGGGACAGGAGAAACACCATATATTTT. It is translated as CSARSGDRRNTIYF.

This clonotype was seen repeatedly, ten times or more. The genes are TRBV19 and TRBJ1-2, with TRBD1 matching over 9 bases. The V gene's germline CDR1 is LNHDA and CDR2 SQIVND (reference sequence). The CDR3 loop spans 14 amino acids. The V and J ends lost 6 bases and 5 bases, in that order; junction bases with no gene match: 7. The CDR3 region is CASRASGQGYGYTF. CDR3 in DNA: TGTGCCAGTAGGGCGTCCGGACAGGGGTATGGCTACACCTTC.

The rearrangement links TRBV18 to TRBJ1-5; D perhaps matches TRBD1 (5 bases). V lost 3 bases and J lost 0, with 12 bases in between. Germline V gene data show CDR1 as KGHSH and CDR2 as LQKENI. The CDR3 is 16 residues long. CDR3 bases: TGTGCCAGCTCACCGTCGGGACGGAATAGCAATCAGCCCCAGCATTTT. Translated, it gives CASSPSGRNSNQPQHF.